This TCR beta chain appears in the sequencing data of a study of blood T cells in healthy people across ages. The donors, healthy Caucasians from Russia, were aged roughly 6 to 95. It was with a sample-barcoded 5' primer and a J-beta primer mix that a second PCR of roughly 7 to 12 cycles was run. The authors tagged each cDNA molecule using a template-switch adaptor with 12 random nucleotides. Each sample yielded at least 2.5 million CDR3-containing paired-end reads. One entry per CDR3 protein, called by TCRdb with MiXCR from the 5' RACE reads. In the table there are 1.5 million or so distinct CDR3 sequences, approximately 42% of which are singletons. As concerns this clonotype: Its specificity is unknown.

Study results and limitations: The diversity estimates, figures obtained from one million T cells, were considered underestimates.

This sequence originates from a young woman in good health. Source material: blood.

CDR3 in DNA: TGTGCCAGCAGGGTGCGGCTTGGTGGCTACACCTTC. It codes for CASRVRLGGYTF. The gene calls are TRBV28 and TRBJ1-2; D gene uncertain. V was pared by 6 bases and J by 7 bases, with 12 bases between. The germline gives CDR1 MDHEN, CDR2 SYDVKM. CDR3 length equals 12 residues.